The rows below give T cell receptor beta chains drawn from one sample of a study of blood T cell repertoires in COVID-19. The repertoire was sequenced with immunoSEQ multiplex PCR; TCRdb's copy has only in-frame clones and lacks some. The data contain 200,000 or so clones, roughly 80% of them seen just once; the ten biggest clones take up around 3.1%. Sequencing was carried out using peripheral blood. The receptors shown here come from a woman aged 25 to 39 who had recovered from COVID-19. CDR3s include the opening cysteine and the closing phenylalanine or tryptophan. The D gene is left open where the match is weak. Only some rows state a clone size, as once, few, many or a class for expanded clones.

TRBV28,-,TRBJ2-7,few,CASSGVVTLTLAVRISYEQYF,TGTGCCAGCAGCGGAGTAGTCACACTTACTTTAGCGGTGCGAATCTCCTACGAGCAGTACTTC
TRBV19,-,TRBJ1-6,once,CASSLGASPPLHF,TGTGCCAGTAGTCTGGGGGCGTCTCCACCCCTCCACTTT
TRBV28,TRBD1,TRBJ1-5,few,CASSPPLGTVDQPQHF,TGTGCCAGCAGTCCCCCCCTAGGGACAGTGGACCAGCCCCAGCATTTT
TRBV21-1,-,TRBJ1-1,-,CASSKRPALPTQGTEAFF,TGTGCCAGCAGCAAGCGGCCCGCTCTTCCTACTCAGGGCACTGAAGCTTTCTTT
TRBV3-1/TRBV3-2,-,TRBJ1-2,-,CASSQEQGNGYTF,TGTGCCAGCAGCCAAGAACAGGGAAATGGCTACACCTTC
TRBV15,-,TRBJ2-7,-,CATSRGEVADEQHF,TGTGCCACCAGCAGAGGAGAGGTAGCGGACGAGCAGCACTTC
TRBV18,-,TRBJ1-1,once,CASSREQATEAFF,TGTGCCAGCTCCCGAGAGCAGGCGACTGAAGCTTTCTTT
TRBV7-3,TRBD2,TRBJ2-2,-,CASKTSGNTGELFF,TGTGCCAGCAAAACTAGCGGGAACACCGGGGAGCTGTTTTTT
TRBV13,-,TRBJ2-7,-,CASSYTGISYEQYF,TGTGCCAGCAGCTATACCGGGATTTCCTACGAGCAGTACTTC
TRBV11-2,-,TRBJ2-2,-,CASSRGVSLNTGELFF,TGTGCCAGCAGCCGAGGTGTTAGCCTAAACACCGGGGAGCTGTTTTTT
TRBV28,-,TRBJ1-5,few,CASSPGQYNQPQHF,TGTGCCAGCAGTCCTGGACAGTACAATCAGCCCCAGCATTTT
TRBV3-1/TRBV3-2,-,TRBJ2-2,once,CASSLRQELNTGELFF,TGTGCCAGCAGCCTCAGACAGGAACTAAACACCGGGGAGCTGTTTTTT
TRBV11-2,-,TRBJ2-1,-,CASRLDYNEQFF,TGTGCCAGCAGACTAGACTACAATGAGCAGTTCTTC
TRBV3-1/TRBV3-2,-,TRBJ2-3,few,CASSPGISSDTQYF,TGTGCCAGCAGCCCGGGAATTTCTTCAGATACGCAGTATTTT
TRBV28,-,TRBJ1-1,-,CASSSGTFTEAFF,TGTGCCAGCAGTTCCGGGACATTCACTGAAGCTTTCTTT
TRBV9,TRBD2,TRBJ2-7,-,CASSVGLADYSYEQYF,TGTGCCAGCAGCGTCGGACTAGCGGACTACTCCTACGAGCAGTACTTC
TRBV6-5,-,TRBJ2-7,-,CASRAGTLHYEQYF,TGTGCCAGCAGAGCCGGGACTTTACATTACGAGCAGTACTTC
TRBV7-9,-,TRBJ2-5,once,CASSHWAGALETQYF,TGTGCCAGCAGCCACTGGGCAGGGGCCTTGGAGACCCAGTACTTC
TRBV18,TRBD1,TRBJ2-1,-,CASSFAGGSYNEQFF,TGTGCCAGCTCATTCGCAGGGGGCTCCTACAATGAGCAGTTCTTC
TRBV5-1,-,TRBJ1-2,few,CASSSAGNSYGYTF,TGCGCCAGCAGCTCGGCAGGAAATAGCTATGGCTACACCTTC
TRBV13,-,TRBJ2-7,-,CASSLRQRGYEQYF,TGTGCCAGCAGCTTAAGACAGAGAGGATACGAGCAGTACTTC
TRBV9,-,TRBJ1-1,-,CASSVDRDTEAFF,TGTGCCAGCAGCGTAGACCGAGACACTGAAGCTTTCTTT
TRBV5-1,-,TRBJ2-3,-,CASSLAGTDTQYF,TGCGCCAGCAGCTTAGCGGGCACAGATACGCAGTATTTT
TRBV28,TRBD2,TRBJ2-7,-,CASSSSGTSDSEQYF,TGTGCCAGCAGCTCCTCCGGGACTAGTGACTCCGAGCAGTACTTC
TRBV24-1,-,TRBJ2-1,-,CATSDLTGDYNEQFF,TGTGCCACCAGTGATTTGACGGGGGACTACAATGAGCAGTTCTTC
TRBV28,-,TRBJ1-4,-,CASSENGGWDEKLFF,TGTGCCAGCAGTGAGAATGGGGGCTGGGATGAAAAACTGTTTTTT
TRBV10-2,-,TRBJ2-7,-,CASSEGTGSSYEQYF,TGCGCCAGCAGTGAAGGGACCGGGAGCTCCTACGAGCAGTACTTC
TRBV7-9,TRBD2,TRBJ2-3,-,CASSPPPGRAKDTQYF,TGTGCCAGCAGCCCACCTCCGGGGAGGGCAAAAGATACGCAGTATTTT
TRBV20-1,-,TRBJ1-1,-,CSASRTANTEAFF,TGCAGTGCTAGTAGGACAGCTAACACTGAAGCTTTCTTT
TRBV27,TRBD1,TRBJ1-1,-,CASSPSDRGKEAFF,TGTGCCAGCTCACCCTCGGACAGGGGGAAAGAAGCTTTCTTT
TRBV13,-,TRBJ2-1,-,CASNLGQGGNEQFF,TGTGCCAGCAACCTAGGACAGGGAGGGAATGAGCAGTTCTTC
TRBV11-2,TRBD1,TRBJ1-4,few,CASSSSDRGNEKLFF,TGTGCCAGCAGCAGCTCGGACAGGGGGAATGAAAAACTGTTTTTT
TRBV30,-,TRBJ1-2,-,CAWGPRGNYGYTF,TGTGCCTGGGGCCCACGGGGTAACTATGGCTACACCTTC
TRBV7-2,TRBD2,TRBJ2-7,-,CASSTGLAREQYF,TGTGCCAGCAGCACCGGACTAGCTCGTGAGCAGTACTTC
TRBV30,-,TRBJ2-2,few,CAWSGGPNTGELFF,TGTGCCTGGAGTGGCGGGCCGAACACCGGGGAGCTGTTTTTT
TRBV5-1,-,TRBJ1-2,-,CASRSTAGVNYGYTF,TGCGCCAGCAGGTCGACAGCTGGGGTTAACTATGGCTACACCTTC
TRBV29-1,-,TRBJ1-1,many,CSGGQPNTEAFF,TGCAGCGGTGGACAGCCGAACACTGAAGCTTTCTTT
TRBV5-1,-,TRBJ2-3,-,CASSFSTSPDTQYF,TGCGCCAGCAGCTTCTCGACTTCCCCAGATACGCAGTATTTT
TRBV28,TRBD1,TRBJ2-7,-,CASSQSTGQGTYEQYF,TGTGCCAGCAGTCAGAGTACGGGACAGGGAACCTACGAGCAGTACTTC
TRBV30,TRBD1,TRBJ1-1,-,CAGDREGLTEAFF,TGTGCCGGGGACAGGGAGGGCCTCACTGAAGCTTTCTTT